The next 17 T cell receptor beta chains were all read from a single sample in a study of control samples from healthy donors and cancer patients. This table comes from immunoSEQ multiplex PCR, and its TCRdb copy is limited to in-frame clones, with some not included. The sample contains roughly 88,000 clones, 91% of which appear only once. The material sequenced was blood. These receptors all come from a man in his forties or fifties in good health.

This CDR3 reads CASSLSTSSYNSPLHF. The CDR3, as DNA: TGTGCCAGCAGCTTGAGCACAAGCTCCTATAATTCACCCCTCCACTTT. This chain joins TRBV5-5 and TRBJ1-6; no firm D call. Germline V gene sequence: CDR1 SGHKS, CDR2 YYEKEE (reference sequence). CDR3 length equals 16 residues. Trimming removed 1 base at V and 0 bases at J, with 8 bases between.

This chain links TRBV18 with TRBJ1-5, with 7 bases that match TRBD1. The V gene end was trimmed by 2 bases and the J gene end by 2 bases; junction bases not matched to a gene: 6. Germline V CDR1 and CDR2: KGHSH, LQKENI. There are 16 residues in the CDR3. CDR3 bases: TGTGCCAGCTCACCAAGAGAAGGGGGCGGCAATCAGCCCCAGCATTTT. It codes for CASSPREGGGNQPQHF.

The chain uses TRBV5-6 and TRBJ1-4; D is uncertain. The germline CDR1 and CDR2 sequences are SGHDT and YYEEEE. The V gene lost 5 bases and the J gene lost 8 bases, with 16 bases spanning the gap. This CDR3 is 14 amino acids long. CDR3 in amino acids: CASRSRANEEKLFF. The CDR3 DNA reads as TGTGCCAGCAGATCCCGGGCCAACGAGGAAAAACTGTTTTTT.

This sequence joins TRBV7-2 and TRBJ1-5, with D unclear. Germline lookup yields CDR1 SGHTA and CDR2 FQGNSA. The CDR3 loop spans 13 amino acids. Trimming cost V 3 bases and J 5 bases, with 8 bases left between them. The CDR3 DNA is TGTGCCAGCAGCTTTCTCCCGGATCAGCCCCAGCATTTT. As protein: CASSFLPDQPQHF. The complete variable domain, with remaining parts taken from reference TRBV7-2 and TRBJ1-5, reads GAGVSQSPSNKVTEKGKDVELRCDPISGHTALYWYRQSLGQGLEFLIYFQGNSAPDKSGLPSDRFSAERTGGSVSTLTIQRTQQEDSAVYLCASSFLPDQPQHFGDGTRLSIL.

This rearrangement joins TRBV4-2 to TRBJ2-5; 14 bases line up with TRBD2. V lost 1 base and J lost 2; bases outside the gene matches: 0. Germline V gives CDR1 LGHNA, CDR2 YNFKEQ. CDR3 length: 16 amino acids. CDR3 nucleotide sequence: TGTGCCAGCAGCCAAGGACTAGCGGGGGGGCAAGAGACCCAGTACTTC. It is translated as CASSQGLAGGQETQYF.

The CDR3 here is CASRTASTEAFF. The CDR3 region has the DNA TGCGCCAGCAGGACAGCAAGCACTGAAGCTTTCTTT. The V gene is TRBV5-1, the J gene TRBJ1-1; possibly TRBD1 for D (5 bases). V lost 5 bases and J 4 bases, leaving 9 bases between the germline ends. Germline V gene data show CDR1 as SGHRS and CDR2 as YFSETQ. There are 12 residues in the CDR3.

V and J are TRBV3-1 (or the pseudogene TRBV3-2) and TRBJ1-1; no reliable D call. Per germline, CDR1 LGHDT and CDR2 YNNKEL (reference sequence). The V and J ends lost 4 bases and 1 base respectively, with 13 bases between them. This CDR3 region has 15 residues. CDR3 amino acids: CASSRAPQRNTEAFF. CDR3 bases: TGTGCCAGCAGCCGGGCGCCACAGAGGAACACTGAAGCTTTCTTT.

This clone has a single count. CDR3 DNA: TGTGCCAGCAGCGTAAGCGCGGCGGGGGGGATGAACACTGAAGCTTTCTTT. Translated: CASSVSAAGGMNTEAFF. The chain is built from TRBV9 and TRBJ1-1, with D possibly TRBD1 on 5 matching bases. The V and J ends lost 1 base and 0 bases respectively, with 16 bases between them. CDR1 and CDR2 (germline): SGDLS, YYNGEE. There are 17 residues in the CDR3.

V usage is TRBV6-6 and J usage is TRBJ1-5; tentative D call: TRBD1 (5 bases). Germline loops: CDR1 MNHNY, CDR2 SVGAGI (reference sequence). V was trimmed by 7 bases and J by 7 bases, leaving 17 bases between them. The CDR3 spans 14 residues. The CDR3 spells CASTQVGTNQPQHF. The DNA of the CDR3 is TGTGCCAGCACCCAGGTAGGGACGAACCAGCCCCAGCATTTT.

This chain links TRBV29-1 with TRBJ2-2; TRBD2 matches 9 bases. Germline CDR1 reads SQVTM; CDR2 reads ANQGSEA. Trimming at V came to 6 bases and at J to 2 bases, leaving 4 bases not matched to a gene. The CDR3 is 14 amino acids. The CDR3 DNA reads TGCAGCGTAGTGCTAGCGGGAAACACCGGGGAGCTGTTTTTT. It yields the protein CSVVLAGNTGELFF.

This clone has a handful of counts. The chain uses TRBV9 and TRBJ2-3, with 10 nucleotides matching TRBD2. This CDR3 is built from 16 residues. With 6 bases clipped from V and 3 bases from J, the junction kept 10 bases outside the gene matches. The germline V gene encodes CDR1 SGDLS and CDR2 YYNGEE. CDR3 sequence (DNA): TGTGCCAGCACCCCCGGGACTAGCGTGAGGACAGATACGCAGTATTTT. Protein: CASTPGTSVRTDTQYF.

This sequence joins TRBV6-5 and TRBJ1-4; D gene uncertain. Germline CDR1 reads MNHEY; CDR2 reads SVGAGI. This CDR3 is 13 amino acids long. Trimming took 9 bases from V and 8 from J, leaving 16 bases between them. CDR3 nucleotide sequence: TGTGCCAGTTCCTTGACTGAGCGCGAAAAACTGTTTTTT. Translation: CASSLTEREKLFF.

V usage is TRBV19 and J usage is TRBJ2-5; D is perhaps TRBD1 (6 bases). The V gene's germline CDR1 is LNHDA and CDR2 SQIVND (reference sequence). This CDR3 is 13 amino acids long. Deletions cut 3 bases from V and 5 bases from J, with 10 bases between. CDR3: CASSITGLETQYF. The CDR3 DNA reads TGTGCCAGTAGTATCACAGGGCTGGAGACCCAGTACTTC.

CDR3 sequence reads: CASSLMGEAFF. The CDR3, as DNA: TGTGCCAGCAGCTTAATGGGGGAAGCTTTCTTT. V gene TRBV7-9 combines with J gene TRBJ1-1; D not certain. Germline CDR1 reads SEHNR; CDR2 reads FQNEAQ (reference sequence). Trimming pared 2 bases from V and 8 bases from J, leaving 6 bases between. This CDR3 comprises 11 residues.

The CDR3 DNA is TGTGCCAGCAGCGCCAATTTTAGGGATCCTGACGGGGCCCACATTTCAACGTATGGCTACACCTTC. This gives the protein CASSANFRDPDGAHISTYGYTF. V usage is TRBV9 and J usage is TRBJ1-2, with a tentative D call TRBD1 (5 bases). Germline V lookup: CDR1 SGDLS, CDR2 YYNGEE. The CDR3 sequence is 22 residues long. Deletions cut 3 bases from V and 5 bases from J, with 38 bases between.

Points on this clone: At one end, the junction sequence differs from germline, possibly due to a read error. This chain joins TRBV20-1 and TRBJ2-3, with unresolved D. This CDR3 has 10 amino acids. Per the germline V gene, CDR1 is DFQATT and CDR2 is SNEGSKA (reference sequence). The CDR3 nucleotides read TGCAGTGCTAGCAGAGATACGCAGTATTTT. Translating gives CSASRDTQYF.

This clone appeared a few times. V usage is TRBV24-1 and J usage is TRBJ2-2; maybe TRBD1 (5 bases). There are 17 residues in the CDR3. CDR1 and CDR2 from the germline V gene are KGHDR and SFDVKD. V gave up 4 bases and J gave up 6 bases, with 20 bases separating them. The chain's CDR3 is CATSDLARGPGSGELFF. In nucleotides, the CDR3 is TGTGCCACCAGTGACCTTGCTAGGGGCCCCGGCTCCGGGGAGCTGTTTTTT.